This T cell receptor beta chain was identified in a study of T cells expressing NK-cell markers (dated by TCRdb to the early 2020s). A note on the overall study: Fewer than ten donors provided sorted CD3+CD56+NKG2C+, CD3+CD56+NKG2C- and CD3+CD56-NKG2C+ T-cell subsets, whose TCR beta-chain repertoires were profiled. Libraries were sequenced as 2 x 150 bp reads on Illumina HiSeq 2000/2500, MiSeq or NextSeq. The eight sequenced donors were randomly selected healthy volunteers, three men and five women. Seven of the eight sequenced donors were HCMV-seropositive and one was HCMV-seronegative.

Paper-wide results and their limitations: Those dominant clonotypes were again the most abundant among CD3+CD56-NKG2C+ cells in four donors, at about 28.3-65%. It remained unclear whether the expanded NKG2C-expressing T cell clones were specific for HCMV antigens. In roughly 6 donors, the dominant CD3+CD56+NKG2C+ clonotypes ranked among the top 10 CD8+ clonotypes, making up roughly 1.0-7.0% of CD8+ T cells.

HCMV-specific IgG was detected in serum with a commercial ELISA kit to determine HCMV serostatus. Peripheral blood mononuclear cells were isolated from blood by Ficoll density gradient centrifugation. Its CDR3 holds 16 amino acids, cysteine through phenylalanine. This entry has no DNA. The germline V gene sets CDR1 to SGHRS and CDR2 to YFSETQ. Comment on this clonotype: Its antigen is still unknown.

TCRdb shows the sequencer as Illumina HiSeq 2000. TCR beta cDNA libraries were made by 5'RACE template switching that added a universal primer site and unique molecular identifiers. Synthesis of cDNA was primed from the TCR beta constant segment and was followed by two consecutive PCR amplification steps. In the original analysis: Reads were demultiplexed and grouped by UMI with MIGEC, and clonotypes were assembled and quantified with MiTCR. To exclude erroneous sequences, any TCR cDNA sequence not supported by at least two reads was discarded. The tcR package was used for downstream repertoire analysis, and clonotypes were matched across fractions by CDR3 nucleotide sequence plus V segment. VDJmatch was used to annotate antigen specificity against VDJdb, with one amino acid substitution in CDR3 permitted. TCRdb reprocessed the raw reads; every CDR3 protein sequence is a single record, and DNA is not supplied. These V and J calls derive from TCRdb rather than the authors' analysis. The sample's table covers about 390,000 distinct CDR3 sequences. Of the sample, approximately 12% is held by the ten largest clones.

The chain is assembled from TRBV5-1 and TRBJ2-2. This sequence originates from a woman in her fifties or sixties in good health. Donor details come from another sample of the same person, matched by shared clones. The specimen sequenced was blood T cells: a sorted CD56 or NKG2C T cell subset, CD4+ or CD8+ T cells, or bulk PBMC T cells (not recorded which). CDR3 protein: CASSLVRRTNTGELFF.